This entry lists 5 T cell receptor beta chains sequenced from one sample in a study of shared clonotypes between healthy human individuals. Some clones are missing from TCRdb's copy, which holds only in-frame ones; the method was immunoSEQ multiplex PCR. The data hold fewer than 200,000 clones, with over 85% observed a single time. Sample: naive CD4+ T cells sorted from blood. The subset denotes: CD45RA+ positively selected. These receptors were taken from a woman between 25 and 40 years old in good health.

To note about this clone: Other DNA sequences in the same sample also yield this CDR3. V gene TRBV2 combines with J gene TRBJ1-5; 10 nucleotides align to TRBD1. The trim removed 1 base at V and 4 bases at J, leaving 19 bases unmatched. The CDR3 is made up of 21 amino acids. Germline V gene data show CDR1 as SNHLY and CDR2 as FYNNEI. This CDR3 reads CASSEGVRGTGVLWVNQPQHF. In DNA, the CDR3 is TGTGCCAGCAGTGAAGGGGTGCGGGGGACAGGGGTGTTGTGGGTGAATCAGCCCCAGCATTTT.

The chain recombines TRBV4-1 with TRBJ2-6, with a possible D match to TRBD2 (6 bases). Germline CDR1 is MGHRA and CDR2 is YSYEKL. Deletions cut 4 bases from V and 0 bases from J, with 13 bases between. The CDR3 is 17 residues long. The CDR3 loop is CASSPGLARSGANVLTF. CDR3 DNA: TGCGCCAGCAGCCCGGGACTCGCCCGCTCTGGGGCCAACGTCCTGACTTTC.

The chain is built from TRBV7-3 and TRBJ2-7; no reliable D call. Germline CDR1 SGHTA, CDR2 FQGTGA. The CDR3 is 13 amino acids. Trimming pared 5 bases from V and 3 bases from J, leaving 11 bases between. The DNA for the CDR3 is TGTGCCAGCAGCCGGGCCCCTAACTACGAGCAGTACTTC. Its protein product is CASSRAPNYEQYF.

The rearrangement links TRBV2 to TRBJ2-5, with D tentatively TRBD1 or TRBD2 (5 bases each). This CDR3 spans 13 amino acids. V was trimmed by 7 bases and J by 5 bases, leaving 14 bases between them. Germline CDR1 is SNHLY and CDR2 is FYNNEI. The CDR3 DNA follows: TGTGCCAGCACAGGGCTAGCCAGGGAGACCCAGTACTTC. It translates to CASTGLARETQYF.

The chain uses TRBV2 and TRBJ2-7; D gene uncertain. The CDR3 length is 12 residues. Looked up from germline, CDR1 is SNHLY and CDR2 is FYNNEI. Trimming removed 2 bases from V and 3 bases from J, with 5 bases in between. CDR3 DNA sequence: TGTGCCAGCAGTGAAATCTTCTACGAGCAGTACTTC. It yields the protein CASSEIFYEQYF.